Presented here are 14 T cell receptor beta chains from one specimen sequenced in a study of CD8 T cells in ankylosing spondylitis. Study-level findings and limits: Blood from ankylosing spondylitis patients appeared to carry a characteristic roughly 8-variant TCR beta motif.

TCRdb passed the 5' RACE reads through MiXCR, listing each CDR3 protein once. This sample has 450,000 to 550,000 distinct CDR3 sequences, with approximately 5% found just once. Antigens of these TCRs are unknown. Input material: blood, either unsorted or a sorted T cell fraction (not recorded which). The receptors were gathered from a male donor with ankylosing spondylitis.

This clonotype was counted at least ten times. The chain has TRBV4-1 and TRBJ2-4, with D possibly being TRBD1 or TRBD2 (6 bases each). V dropped 3 bases and J dropped 0 bases, with 15 bases sitting between them. CDR3 size: 17 residues. The germline gives CDR1 MGHRA, CDR2 YSYEKL. CDR3 sequence (DNA): TGCGCCAGCAGCCACCCTACCGGGGGCCTAGCCAAAAACATTCAGTACTTC. It encodes CASSHPTGGLAKNIQYF.

The J gene is TRBJ2-7, the V gene TRBV14; D might be TRBD1 (6 bases). V was trimmed by 1 base and J by 1 base, leaving 11 bases between them. The CDR3 is 15 amino acids. Germline assignment: CDR1 SGHDN and CDR2 FVKESK. The CDR3 here is CASSQGQALSYEQYF. The CDR3 DNA sequence: TGTGCCAGCAGCCAAGGACAGGCGCTGTCCTACGAGCAGTACTTC.

This clonotype was counted ten times or more. This chain connects TRBV27 to TRBJ1-2; D not resolved. Germline V gives CDR1 MNHEY, CDR2 SMNVEV (reference sequence). The V end lost 1 base, the J end lost 4 bases, and 10 bases lay between the germline ends. The CDR3 has 14 residues. The DNA of the CDR3 is TGTGCCAGCAGTTTATTGGGCAGCTCCTATGGCTACACCTTC. It codes for CASSLLGSSYGYTF.

This clonotype was counted many times. The rearrangement joins TRBV28 to TRBJ1-1, with D uncertain. V dropped 3 bases and J dropped 11 bases, with 13 bases sitting between them. This CDR3 is 12 amino acids long. The germline CDR1 and CDR2 sequences are MDHEN and SYDVKM. The CDR3 loop is CASSFPARMAFF. The DNA of the CDR3 is TGTGCCAGCAGTTTCCCCGCCAGAATGGCTTTCTTT.

The J gene is TRBJ2-2, the V gene TRBV20-1, with a possible D match to TRBD2 (6 bases). V was pared by 7 bases and J by 0 bases, with 12 bases between. The CDR3 extends over 14 amino acids. Germline values: CDR1 DFQATT, CDR2 SNEGSKA (reference sequence). The CDR3 coding sequence is TGCAGTGGACGGAGGGGTACGAACACCGGGGAGCTGTTTTTT. Encoded protein: CSGRRGTNTGELFF.

This clonotype appeared many times. The chain recombines TRBV29-1 with TRBJ2-7; D is unclear. V was cut by 7 bases and J by 0 bases, with 10 bases left in between. Germline V gene data show CDR1 as SQVTM and CDR2 as ANQGSEA. This CDR3 spans 12 amino acids. In DNA, the CDR3 is TGCAGCGACGGACCAGCCTCCTACGAGCAGTACTTC. Protein sequence: CSDGPASYEQYF.

This clonotype was counted many times. This chain joins TRBV20-1 and TRBJ1-2; D may be TRBD1 (5 bases). Trimming removed 5 bases at V and 1 base at J, with 14 bases between. The length of the CDR3 is 14 residues. Germline lookup yields CDR1 DFQATT and CDR2 SNEGSKA (reference sequence). In DNA form, the CDR3 reads TGCAGTGCTGGGGACGGTGGAGATAACTATGGCTACACCTTC. Its protein is CSAGDGGDNYGYTF.

This clonotype was counted many times. The chain is built from TRBV7-2 and TRBJ2-3, with TRBD1 identical over 7 bases. V was pared by 7 bases and J by 6 bases, with 7 bases of the junction left unmatched. Germline values: CDR1 SGHTA, CDR2 FQGNSA. CDR3 length equals 13 residues. The CDR3 DNA reads TGTGCCAGCACCCGGACAGGCCTCGATACGCAGTATTTT. This sequence encodes CASTRTGLDTQYF. The complete variable domain, with remaining parts taken from reference TRBV7-2 and TRBJ2-3, reads GAGVSQSPSNKVTEKGKDVELRCDPISGHTALYWYRQSLGQGLEFLIYFQGNSAPDKSGLPSDRFSAERTGGSVSTLTIQRTQQEDSAVYLCASTRTGLDTQYFGPGTRLTVL.

Only a few counts were recorded for this clonotype. The chain links TRBV29-1 to TRBJ1-1; D gene unclear. The CDR3 has 11 amino acids. V lost 6 bases and J lost 8, with 13 bases in between. Germline V lookup: CDR1 SQVTM, CDR2 ANQGSEA. The CDR3 nucleotides read TGCAGCGTGGGGATAGGGTGGGAAGCTTTCTTT. Protein sequence: CSVGIGWEAFF.

This clonotype was found many times. This chain links TRBV6-5 with TRBJ1-1; TRBD1 might be the D (5 bases). Per the germline V gene, CDR1 is MNHEY and CDR2 is SVGAGI. CDR3 length: 13 amino acids. The V gene lost 2 bases and the J gene lost 11 bases, with 15 bases spanning the gap. The CDR3 DNA follows: TGTGCCAGCAGTTACGGGCCGGGGCTCGACGCTTTCTTT. It encodes CASSYGPGLDAFF.

This clonotype was recorded at least ten times. This chain uses TRBV24-1 with TRBJ2-5, with D possibly matching TRBD1 (5 bases). This CDR3 comprises 13 residues. Germline V lookup: CDR1 KGHDR, CDR2 SFDVKD. Trimming shortened V by 5 bases and J by 4 bases, and 10 bases separated the two germline ends. CDR3 sequence reads: CATSGQGRETQYF. CDR3 bases: TGTGCCACCAGTGGGCAGGGAAGAGAGACCCAGTACTTC.

This clonotype was detected ten times or more. V and J are TRBV10-3 and TRBJ1-2; D remains ambiguous. Germline CDR1 reads ENHRY; CDR2 reads SYGVKD. CDR3 length: 14 amino acids. V was shortened by 3 bases and J by 8 bases, with 16 bases between the two germline ends. The CDR3 DNA follows: TGTGCCATCAGTGACCCGGACGAGGTGAACGGCTACACCTTC. This translates into CAISDPDEVNGYTF.

This clonotype was found many times. V is TRBV9 and J is TRBJ1-3, with 7 bases that match TRBD1. V was pared by 4 bases and J by 0 bases, with 4 bases of the junction left unmatched. The germline V gene encodes CDR1 SGDLS and CDR2 YYNGEE. The CDR3 contains 15 residues. The CDR3 nucleotides read TGTGCCAGCAGCAGGGGACAGCTCTCTGGAAACACCATATATTTT. It codes for CASSRGQLSGNTIYF.

This clonotype was seen ten or more times. The CDR3 DNA reads TGTGCCAGCAGTGTAAGTCGCACAGATACGCAGTATTTT. Protein product: CASSVSRTDTQYF. J is TRBJ2-3 and V is TRBV5-4; D uncertain. The CDR3 totals 13 residues. Trimming left V 5 bases short and J 1 base short, with 8 bases between. CDR1 and CDR2 (germline): SGHNT, YYREEE (reference sequence).